Listed here are 7 T cell receptor beta chains from one sample, sequenced in a study of T-cell reconstitution after alpha-beta-depleted transplantation in children. The authors prepared the TCRbeta library with unique molecular identifiers. A single record per CDR3 protein comes from TCRdb applying MiXCR to the PCR reads. Altogether a few hundred thousand distinct CDR3 sequences are present, roughly a tenth being singletons, with the ten largest covering approximately 5%. The sequenced sample was PBMCs from the stem cell graft donor, obtained from the stem cell graft. These receptors were taken from a human donor who donated a stem cell graft to a child with acute myeloid leukemia.

This sequence joins TRBV20-1 and TRBJ1-5; D unresolved. The germline V gene encodes CDR1 DFQATT and CDR2 SNEGSKA (reference sequence). Trimming shortened V by 1 base and J by 1 base, and 14 bases separated the two germline ends. The CDR3 totals 16 residues. Here the CDR3 reads CSARGLGGRSNQPQHF. In nucleotides, the CDR3 is TGCAGTGCTAGAGGTCTGGGAGGTCGGAGCAATCAGCCCCAGCATTTT.

V gene TRBV6-1 combines with J gene TRBJ2-7; 8 bases line up with TRBD2. Unmatched junction bases numbered 7, after V lost 6 bases and J lost 3 bases. The CDR3 sequence is 14 residues long. Germline CDR1 MNHNS, CDR2 SASEGT. CDR3 sequence: CASSHGTSDYEQYF. The DNA of the CDR3 is TGTGCCAGCAGCCACGGGACTAGTGACTACGAGCAGTACTTC.

J is TRBJ2-7 and V is TRBV7-4; D possibly corresponds to TRBD1 (6 bases). CDR1 and CDR2 from the germline V gene are SGHVT and SQSDAQ. V gave up 4 bases and J gave up 7 bases, with 17 bases separating them. CDR3 length equals 14 residues. Here the CDR3 DNA reads TGTGCCAGCAGCTCTGGGACAAGCTTTCAGGAGCAGTACGTC. This encodes CASSSGTSFQEQYV.

The V gene is TRBV9, the J gene TRBJ1-3, with 9 bases lining up with TRBD1. V lost 3 bases and J lost 2; bases outside the gene matches: 9. Germline values: CDR1 SGDLS, CDR2 YYNGEE. There are 17 residues in the CDR3. The CDR3 protein is CASSDTGTGFTGNTIYF. CDR3 nucleotide sequence: TGTGCCAGCAGCGACACCGGGACAGGGTTCACTGGAAACACCATATATTTT.

The V and J genes are TRBV3-1 and TRBJ2-2, with 8 bases aligning to TRBD2. Germline loops: CDR1 LGHDT, CDR2 YNNKEL (reference sequence). The CDR3 is made up of 17 amino acids. J was trimmed by 5 bases and V by 5 bases; bases with no gene match: 13. The CDR3 region has the DNA TGTGCCAGCAGCAAAGCGGCGAGACTAGCGAGGACCGGGGAGCTGTTTTTT. Translating gives CASSKAARLARTGELFF.

This clonotype came up a few times. The chain recombines TRBV2 with TRBJ2-5; TRBD1 aligns across 7 bases. J lost 1 base, V lost 6 bases, and 8 bases had no gene match. Germline V lookup: CDR1 SNHLY, CDR2 FYNNEI. This CDR3 spans 15 amino acids. For the CDR3, the DNA is TGTGCCAGCAGACCCTCGACAGGGCTCCAAGAGACCCAGTACTTC. Encoded protein: CASRPSTGLQETQYF.

The chain employs TRBV7-6 and TRBJ2-1, with D perhaps being TRBD1 or TRBD2 (6 bases each). This CDR3 comprises 14 residues. Trimming stripped 5 bases from V and 6 bases from J, with 14 bases between. The germline V gene has CDR1 SGHVS and CDR2 FNYEAQ. CDR3 amino acids: CASSPPGAFNEQFF. CDR3 in DNA: TGTGCCAGCAGCCCCCCGGGGGCCTTCAATGAGCAGTTCTTC.